This T cell receptor beta chain was recovered during a study of blood T cell repertoires in COVID-19. Overall study: From T cells, B-cell-depleted T cells, or PBMCs came the material, which was cDNA or gDNA.

Libraries were prepared by immunoSEQ multiplex PCR; TCRdb keeps only in-frame clonotypes and omits some of them. The table lists 100,000 to 120,000 clones, approximately 68% of them singletons. The sample taken for sequencing was peripheral blood. This clonotype was sampled from an older woman with acute or convalescent COVID-19.

The chain's CDR3 is CASSPPTGGSEKLFF. CDR3 nucleotide sequence: TGTGCCAGCAGTCCTCCGACAGGGGGCAGTGAAAAACTGTTTTTT. This rearrangement joins TRBV28 to TRBJ1-4; 10 nucleotides match TRBD1. V lost 5 bases, J lost 7 bases, and 7 bases stayed unmatched. CDR1 and CDR2 from the germline V gene are MDHEN and SYDVKM. The CDR3 extends over 15 amino acids.